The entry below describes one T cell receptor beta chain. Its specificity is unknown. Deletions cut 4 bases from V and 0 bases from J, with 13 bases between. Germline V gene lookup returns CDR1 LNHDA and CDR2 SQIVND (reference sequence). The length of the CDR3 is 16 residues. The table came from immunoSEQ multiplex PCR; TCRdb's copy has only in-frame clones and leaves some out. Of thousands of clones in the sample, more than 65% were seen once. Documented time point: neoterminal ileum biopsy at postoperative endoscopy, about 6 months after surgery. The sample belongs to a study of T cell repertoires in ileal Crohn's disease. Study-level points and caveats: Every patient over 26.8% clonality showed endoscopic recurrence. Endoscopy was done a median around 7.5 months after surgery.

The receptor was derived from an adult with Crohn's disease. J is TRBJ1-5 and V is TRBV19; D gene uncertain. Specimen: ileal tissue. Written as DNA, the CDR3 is TGTGCCAGTAGTACCGGACGGACTCTTAGCAATCAGCCCCAGCATTTT. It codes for CASSTGRTLSNQPQHF.